Listed here are 27 T cell receptor beta chains from one sample, sequenced in a study of CD8 T cells in Susac syndrome. RNA, at about 0.45 to 1 ug, was reverse transcribed with random hexamers. TCRdb used MiXCR to reprocess the immunoSEQ multiplex PCR reads, holding one entry per CDR3 protein. The table includes 170,000 or so distinct CDR3 sequences, approximately 95% detected once. What was sequenced was CD4+ T cells from PBMCs. Receptors were obtained from a human donor with Susac syndrome.

This clonotype was seen a handful of times. The chain couples TRBV6-5 to TRBJ2-5; 8 nucleotides match TRBD2. The CDR3 has 14 amino acids. Germline V lookup: CDR1 MNHEY, CDR2 SVGAGI. V lost 5 bases, J lost 5 bases, and 7 bases stayed unmatched. In nucleotides, the CDR3 is TGTGCCAGCAGTCTTAGCGGGGTCGGGGAGACCCAGTACTTC. This encodes CASSLSGVGETQYF.

The V gene is TRBV20-1, the J gene TRBJ1-5; D is perhaps TRBD1 (5 bases). The length of the CDR3 is 12 residues. V was trimmed by 6 bases and J by 2 bases, leaving 8 bases between them. The germline V gene encodes CDR1 DFQATT and CDR2 SNEGSKA (reference sequence). CDR3 region: CSARQRNQPQHF. Written as DNA, the CDR3 is TGCAGTGCGAGACAGCGCAATCAGCCCCAGCATTTT.

The rearrangement joins TRBV6-6 to TRBJ2-7; D unclear. CDR1 and CDR2 (germline): MNHNY, SVGAGI (reference sequence). Trimming shortened V by 0 bases and J by 4 bases, and 7 bases separated the two germline ends. The CDR3 extends over 13 amino acids. The CDR3 sequence is CASSYSSRYEQYV. DNA of the CDR3: TGTGCCAGCAGTTACTCATCGCGATACGAGCAGTACGTC.

V and J are TRBV9 and TRBJ2-7, with 7 bases matching TRBD1. V was clipped by 4 bases and J by 0 bases; unmatched bases: 7. CDR3 length equals 15 residues. CDR1 and CDR2 from the germline V gene are SGDLS and YYNGEE. The CDR3 DNA follows: TGTGCCAGCAGCCTCCGGACAGGCGACTCCTACGAGCAGTACGTC. This gives the protein CASSLRTGDSYEQYV.

This clonotype was observed a single time. The chain has TRBV4-1 and TRBJ2-5, with D perhaps matching TRBD2 (6 bases). V was pared by 4 bases and J by 7 bases, with 19 bases between. CDR1 MGHRA and CDR2 YSYEKL come from the germline V gene. This CDR3 is 15 amino acids long. The CDR3 reads CASSPLGTLRGTQYF. In DNA form, the CDR3 reads TGCGCCAGCAGCCCCCTCGGGACTCTGAGGGGGACCCAGTACTTC.

The genes are TRBV18 and TRBJ2-7; D may be TRBD1 (6 bases). The germline V gene has CDR1 KGHSH and CDR2 LQKENI. CDR3 length: 16 amino acids. V was pared by 2 bases and J by 5 bases, with 19 bases between. The CDR3 DNA is TGTGCCAGCTCACCAAACTCTCGGACAGTTCGGGACGAGCAGTACTTC. Translating it yields CASSPNSRTVRDEQYF.

The chain has TRBV5-6 and TRBJ1-2, with 7 bases matching TRBD1. CDR3 length: 17 amino acids. The J segment lost 4 bases and the V segment lost 1 base, leaving 13 bases of the junction unmatched. Germline V CDR1 and CDR2: SGHDT, YYEEEE. The CDR3: CASSLWRDRGHFYGYTF. DNA of the CDR3: TGTGCCAGCAGCTTGTGGAGGGACAGAGGACACTTCTATGGCTACACCTTC. Full variable domain (outside the CDR3, taken from reference TRBV5-6 and TRBJ1-2): DAGVTQSPTHLIKTRGQQVTLRCSPKSGHDTVSWYQQALGQGPQFIFQYYEEEERQRGNFPDRFSGHQFPNYSSELNVNALLLGDSALYLCASSLWRDRGHFYGYTFGSGTRLTVV.

The chain links TRBV29-1 to TRBJ2-1, with 8 bases identical to TRBD2. Germline V gene data show CDR1 as SQVTM and CDR2 as ANQGSEA. This CDR3 is built from 15 residues. The V segment lost 6 bases and the J segment 2 bases; nucleotides outside the gene matches: 9. The CDR3 DNA reads TGCAGCGTCAGTTTAGCGGGACCGACCTACAATGAGCAGTTCTTC. Translated, it gives CSVSLAGPTYNEQFF.

V usage is TRBV29-1 and J usage is TRBJ2-4; D may be TRBD1 (6 bases). The CDR3 contains 12 residues. Deletions cut 5 bases from V and 1 base from J, with 6 bases between. CDR1 and CDR2 from the germline V gene are SQVTM and ANQGSEA. In DNA form, the CDR3 reads TGCAGCGTTACAGGGGCCAAAAACATTCAGTACTTC. It encodes CSVTGAKNIQYF. The complete variable domain, with remaining parts taken from reference TRBV29-1 and TRBJ2-4, reads SAVISQKPSRDICQRGTSLTIQCQVDSQVTMMFWYRQQPGQSLTLIATANQGSEATYESGFVIDKFPISRPNLTFSTLTVSNMSPEDSSIYLCSVTGAKNIQYFGAGTRLSVL.

V gene TRBV28 combines with J gene TRBJ1-5; 8 nucleotides align to TRBD1. Germline V gene data show CDR1 as MDHEN and CDR2 as SYDVKM. The CDR3 has 14 amino acids. Trimming removed 6 bases from V and 4 bases from J; junction bases left unmatched: 5. The CDR3 loop reads CASRNGQGNQPQHF. Written as DNA, the CDR3 is TGTGCCAGCAGGAATGGACAGGGAAATCAGCCCCAGCATTTT.

The gene calls are TRBV27 and TRBJ2-5; 10 positions agree with TRBD1. CDR3 length: 15 amino acids. Germline CDR1 and CDR2: MNHEY and SMNVEV (reference sequence). Losses at the gene ends were 0 bases for V and 7 bases for J; bases not matched to a gene: 5. The DNA for the CDR3 is TGTGCCAGCAGTTTATCATTGGACAGGGGGGTGACCCAGTACTTC. Amino acid sequence: CASSLSLDRGVTQYF.

The chain has TRBV2 and TRBJ1-2; TRBD1 agrees at 9 bases. Germline values: CDR1 SNHLY, CDR2 FYNNEI. This CDR3 has 15 residues. The trim removed 4 bases at V and 8 bases at J, leaving 11 bases unmatched. CDR3 nucleotides: TGTGCCAGCAGTGTTGTGGGACAGGGAGTTGGCGGCTACACCTTC. Encoded protein: CASSVVGQGVGGYTF. Using reference TRBV2 and TRBJ1-2 for the parts outside the CDR3, the full variable domain is EPEVTQTPSHQVTQMGQEVILRCVPISNHLYFYWYRQILGQKVEFLVSFYNNEISEKSEIFDDQFSVERPDGSNFTLKIRSTKLEDSAMYFCASSVVGQGVGGYTFGSGTRLTVV.

This clonotype came up once. The rearrangement joins TRBV20-1 to TRBJ2-7, with D possibly matching TRBD2 (7 bases). Per the germline V gene, CDR1 is DFQATT and CDR2 is SNEGSKA (reference sequence). The CDR3 loop spans 14 amino acids. The germline V and J ends were trimmed by 6 bases and 2 bases, with 17 bases remaining between them. CDR3 in DNA: TGCAGTGCCCAGAAGGACAGCGGGACCTACGAGCAGTACTTC. Protein product: CSAQKDSGTYEQYF.

V gene TRBV5-4 combines with J gene TRBJ2-1; D may correspond to TRBD1 or TRBD2 (5 bases each). The germline gives CDR1 SGHNT, CDR2 YYREEE (reference sequence). The CDR3 runs to 15 residues. The V end lost 1 base, the J end lost 3 bases, and 11 bases lay between the germline ends. This CDR3 reads CASSLRGALYNEQFF. The CDR3 nucleotides are TGTGCCAGCAGCTTGAGAGGGGCCCTCTACAATGAGCAGTTCTTC.

V and J are TRBV5-1 and TRBJ1-6; D perhaps matches TRBD1 (5 bases). Per the germline V gene, CDR1 is SGHRS and CDR2 is YFSETQ. V gave up 4 bases and J gave up 0 bases, with 11 bases separating them. The CDR3 totals 16 residues. CDR3 nucleotide sequence: TGCGCCAGCAGCCCCGATGGGGGCTCCTATAATTCACCCCTCCACTTT. This codes for CASSPDGGSYNSPLHF.

The rearrangement uses TRBV6-5 and TRBJ1-5; a weak D match, TRBD1 (5 bases). CDR1 and CDR2 (germline): MNHEY, SVGAGI. This CDR3 has 13 residues. Trimming took 5 bases from V and 10 from J, leaving 15 bases between them. Written as DNA, the CDR3 is TGTGCCAGCAGTCTCGGGACCACTTCACCCCAGCATTTT. It is translated as CASSLGTTSPQHF.

This clonotype was detected only once. V gene TRBV28 combines with J gene TRBJ2-5; tentative D call: TRBD1 (6 bases). Germline CDR1 is MDHEN and CDR2 is SYDVKM. V lost 5 bases to trimming and J lost 1 base, with 11 bases between them. The CDR3 is 14 residues long. The CDR3 region has the DNA TGTGCCAGCAGTACCCCAGGGGCCCAAGAGACCCAGTACTTC. This encodes CASSTPGAQETQYF.

The chain uses TRBV30 and TRBJ1-2, with D possibly TRBD1 on 5 matching bases. V dropped 3 bases and J dropped 3 bases, with 17 bases sitting between them. The CDR3 runs to 15 residues. CDR1 is GTSNPN, CDR2 SVGIG, per germline (reference sequence). The CDR3 protein is CAWSPTGQIHYGYTF. The CDR3 DNA reads TGTGCCTGGAGCCCGACGGGGCAGATTCACTATGGCTACACCTTC. Complete variable domain (other parts from reference TRBV30 and TRBJ1-2): SQTIHQWPATLVQPVGSPLSLECTVEGTSNPNLYWYRQAAGRGLQLLFYSVGIGQISSEVPQNLSASRPQDRQFILSSKKLLLSDSGFYLCAWSPTGQIHYGYTFGSGTRLTVV.

The J gene is TRBJ2-3, the V gene TRBV20-1; 8 bases align to TRBD2. Trimming at V came to 6 bases and at J to 5 bases, leaving 7 bases not matched to a gene. Looked up from germline, CDR1 is DFQATT and CDR2 is SNEGSKA (reference sequence). This CDR3 contains 13 residues. This CDR3 is CSAGLAGGDTQYF. DNA for the CDR3: TGCAGTGCCGGACTAGCTGGAGGAGATACGCAGTATTTT.

The V gene is TRBV18, the J gene TRBJ2-1, with TRBD1 matching over 7 bases. The CDR3 runs 13 residues. Trimming at V came to 4 bases and at J to 8 bases, leaving 5 bases not matched to a gene. Germline CDR1 and CDR2: KGHSH and LQKENI. The CDR3 DNA follows: TGTGCCAGCTCACGACAGGGAAGGGATGAGCAGTTCTTC. Translating it yields CASSRQGRDEQFF.

V usage is TRBV27 and J usage is TRBJ1-5; maybe TRBD1 (5 bases). Trimming took off 6 bases at V and 7 bases at J, with 22 bases between the two ends. Germline-derived CDR1 and CDR2 are MNHEY and SMNVEV (reference sequence). The CDR3 length is 16 residues. CDR3 sequence: CASRPLRGRKGQPQHF. In DNA form, the CDR3 reads TGTGCCAGCAGACCCCTCCGGGGGAGGAAGGGACAGCCCCAGCATTTT.

The V call is TRBV12-3 or TRBV12-4, the J call TRBJ1-1; the D is unclear. The CDR3 is 14 amino acids. Trimming took off 3 bases at V and 1 base at J, with 9 bases between the two ends. The CDR3 region has the DNA TGTGCCAGCAGTTTGGGCCACCAGAACACTGAAGCTTTCTTT. Translated, it gives CASSLGHQNTEAFF.

This chain links TRBV29-1 with TRBJ1-1; D is ambiguous. From germline, CDR1 is SQVTM and CDR2 ANQGSEA. Trimming cost V 4 bases and J 3 bases, with 6 bases left between them. This CDR3 spans 11 amino acids. The CDR3 region is CSVGGYTEAFF. The CDR3 DNA is TGCAGCGTTGGTGGCTACACTGAAGCTTTCTTT.

The rearrangement uses TRBV5-1 and TRBJ2-1, with D perhaps assigned TRBD1 or TRBD2 (5 bases each). The V gene lost 0 bases and the J gene lost 0 bases, with 10 bases spanning the gap. The CDR3 contains 16 residues. Germline V gene data show CDR1 as SGHRS and CDR2 as YFSETQ. CDR3 amino acids: CASSLAGGRSYNEQFF. The CDR3 DNA follows: TGCGCCAGCAGCTTGGCTGGGGGACGCTCCTACAATGAGCAGTTCTTC.

V is TRBV7-2 and J is TRBJ1-2; no firm D call. The CDR3 length is 12 residues. Trimming took off 6 bases at V and 2 bases at J, with 7 bases between the two ends. The germline gives CDR1 SGHTA, CDR2 FQGNSA. The CDR3 DNA follows: TGTGCCAGCAGAGGATTAAACTATGGCTACACCTTC. The encoded protein is CASRGLNYGYTF.

The rearrangement links TRBV12-3 or TRBV12-4 to TRBJ1-5; D remains unclear. The CDR3 runs 14 residues. The germline V and J ends were trimmed by 8 bases and 5 bases, with 16 bases remaining between them. The CDR3 DNA is TGTGCCAGCTCCCAAGGGATCCTCGATCAGCCCCAGCATTTT. Translated: CASSQGILDQPQHF.

The chain carries TRBV29-1 and TRBJ1-1; D is unresolved. Between the trimmed V and J ends, which lost 8 bases and 0 bases, there was a span of 10 bases. Germline V gives CDR1 SQVTM, CDR2 ANQGSEA. This CDR3 contains 12 residues. The CDR3 spells CSLGGLNTEAFF. In DNA, the CDR3 is TGCAGCCTCGGAGGGTTGAACACTGAAGCTTTCTTT.